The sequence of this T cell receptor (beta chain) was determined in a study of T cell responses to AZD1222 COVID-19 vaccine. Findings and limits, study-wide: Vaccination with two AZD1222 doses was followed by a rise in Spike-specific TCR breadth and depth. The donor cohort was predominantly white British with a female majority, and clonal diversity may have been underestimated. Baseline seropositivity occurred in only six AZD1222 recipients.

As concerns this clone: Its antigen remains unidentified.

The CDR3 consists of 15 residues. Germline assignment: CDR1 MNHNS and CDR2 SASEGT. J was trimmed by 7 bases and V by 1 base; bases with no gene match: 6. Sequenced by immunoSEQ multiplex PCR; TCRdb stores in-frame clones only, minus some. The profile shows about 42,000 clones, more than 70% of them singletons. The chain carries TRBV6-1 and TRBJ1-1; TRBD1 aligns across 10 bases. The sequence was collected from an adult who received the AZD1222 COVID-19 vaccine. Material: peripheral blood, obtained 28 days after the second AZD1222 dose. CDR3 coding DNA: TGTGCCAGCAGTGAAGTGGGGACAGGGGCCGGTGAAGCTTTCTTT. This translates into CASSEVGTGAGEAFF.